A single sample is the source of the 8 T cell receptor beta chains below, sequenced in a study of beta chain features in type 1 diabetes. Study-level points and caveats: TCRB CDR3s from Type 1 diabetes patients were moderately but significantly shorter in all four CD4+ subsets.

These receptors lack a known antigen. All of the isolated RNA was reverse transcribed, so expressed TCRB transcripts were sequenced. Assay used: immunoSEQ multiplex PCR; TCRdb lists only in-frame clones, some missing. Altogether about 160,000 clones are present, roughly 60% being singletons, with the ten largest covering about 0.091%. Sequenced input: naive CD4+ T cells from blood. The receptors were gathered from a young man with type 1 diabetes.

V and J are TRBV9 and TRBJ2-1; TRBD1 aligns across 7 bases. The CDR3 is 16 residues long. CDR1 is SGDLS and CDR2 is YYNGEE in the germline V gene. Losses at the gene ends were 0 bases for V and 4 bases for J; bases not matched to a gene: 7. The CDR3 DNA is TGTGCCAGCAGCGTAGCTGAGGGGGCATTGTACAATGAGCAGTTCTTC. As protein: CASSVAEGALYNEQFF. Looking up the rest from reference TRBV9 and TRBJ2-1 gives the full variable domain: DSGVTQTPKHLITATGQRVTLRCSPRSGDLSVYWYQQSLDQGLQFLIQYYNGEERAKGNILERFSAQQFPDLHSELNLSSLELGDSALYFCASSVAEGALYNEQFFGPGTRLTVL.

V gene TRBV6-5 combines with J gene TRBJ2-1; D is perhaps TRBD1 (6 bases). The V and J ends lost 6 bases and 2 bases respectively, with 14 bases between them. The CDR3 is 15 amino acids. The germline gives CDR1 MNHEY, CDR2 SVGAGI. The CDR3 region is CASSRGRDTYNEQFF. The CDR3 nucleotides are TGTGCCAGCAGCCGTGGACGGGACACCTACAATGAGCAGTTCTTC.

The chain employs TRBV11-2 and TRBJ2-1; unclear D gene. The CDR3 is 14 amino acids. The germline CDR1 and CDR2 sequences are SGHAT and FQNNGV. V shed 0 bases and J shed 2 bases, with 5 bases lying between them. For the CDR3, the DNA is TGTGCCAGCAGCTTAGAGGCAGCCTACAATGAGCAGTTCTTC. The encoded protein is CASSLEAAYNEQFF.

V is TRBV19 and J is TRBJ2-1; TRBD2 aligns across 7 bases. Germline V gene data show CDR1 as LNHDA and CDR2 as SQIVND (reference sequence). The CDR3 covers 15 residues. The trim removed 7 bases at V and 3 bases at J, leaving 9 bases unmatched. CDR3 DNA: TGTGCCAGTACTTCCTTCGGCGGGGGCTACAATGAGCAGTTCTTC. Its protein is CASTSFGGGYNEQFF.

The chain recombines TRBV14 with TRBJ2-3; 7 nucleotides agree with TRBD1. J lost 4 bases, V lost 1 base, and 5 bases had no gene match. Germline CDR1 reads SGHDN; CDR2 reads FVKESK. The CDR3 runs to 15 residues. The DNA for the CDR3 is TGTGCCAGCAGCCAAGTAGGGGGCCGCGCAGATACGCAGTATTTT. It yields the protein CASSQVGGRADTQYF.

In this sample, this clone turned up once. This chain links TRBV7-9 with TRBJ1-4; unclear D gene. V lost 5 bases and J lost 7, with 23 bases in between. Germline assignment: CDR1 SEHNR and CDR2 FQNEAQ (reference sequence). The CDR3 sequence is 17 residues long. The CDR3: CASSSQATTTVSEKLFF. CDR3 nucleotide sequence: TGTGCCAGCAGCAGTCAAGCTACGACAACTGTCTCTGAAAAACTGTTTTTT.

V and J are TRBV27 and TRBJ2-2; no clear D gene. The V gene lost 2 bases and the J gene lost 7 bases, with 2 bases spanning the gap. Germline lookup yields CDR1 MNHEY and CDR2 SMNVEV (reference sequence). This CDR3 has 11 residues. CDR3 DNA: TGTGCCAGCAGTTTAAGCGGGGAGCTGTTTTTT. This translates into CASSLSGELFF.

V gene TRBV30 combines with J gene TRBJ2-5; 7 nucleotides align to TRBD2. With 0 bases clipped from V and 2 bases from J, the junction kept 9 bases outside the gene matches. The germline V gene encodes CDR1 GTSNPN and CDR2 SVGIG (reference sequence). The CDR3 contains 16 residues. Here the CDR3 reads CAWSVGVSGLQETQYF. In nucleotides, the CDR3 is TGTGCCTGGAGTGTAGGGGTTAGCGGGCTACAAGAGACCCAGTACTTC.